The 16 T cell receptor beta chains below all came from one sample that was sequenced in a study of blood T cells in healthy people across ages. Using a J-beta primer mix together with a sample-barcoded 5' primer, a second PCR was run for roughly 6 to 11 cycles. TCRdb reprocessed the 5' RACE reads with MiXCR, giving one entry per CDR3 protein. The repertoire consists of about 970,000 distinct CDR3 sequences, with around 54% occurring once and the leading ten covering over 20%. Material: blood. These receptors all come from a woman aged 55-69 years in good health.

The J gene is TRBJ1-4, the V gene TRBV6-5, with D unresolved. The CDR3 loop spans 15 amino acids. Trimming cost V 8 bases and J 7 bases, with 20 bases left between them. CDR1 MNHEY and CDR2 SVGAGI come from the germline V gene. The CDR3 spells CASGLRGVRVEKLFF. The CDR3 nucleotides read TGTGCCAGCGGGCTGCGAGGCGTAAGGGTTGAAAAACTGTTTTTT.

V usage is TRBV12-3 or TRBV12-4 and J usage is TRBJ1-4, with D maybe TRBD1 (6 bases). Trimming removed 4 bases at V and 8 bases at J, with 8 bases between. CDR3 length: 12 amino acids. In nucleotides, the CDR3 is TGTGCCAGCAGTTCGAGGGGGGAAAAACTGTTTTTT. Translation: CASSSRGEKLFF.

This clonotype was seen a handful of times. The chain joins TRBV29-1 to TRBJ2-1, with a possible D match to TRBD1 (5 bases). CDR1 and CDR2 (germline): SQVTM, ANQGSEA. The CDR3 consists of 13 residues. Trimming removed 5 bases from V and 1 base from J, with 9 bases in between. As DNA, the CDR3 is TGCAGCGTTCGAACAGGATCCTACAATGAGCAGTTCTTC. Its translation is CSVRTGSYNEQFF.

This clonotype was seen more than once but under ten times. J is TRBJ2-7 and V is TRBV6-5, with D perhaps matching TRBD2 (5 bases). The CDR3 contains 14 residues. V gave up 2 bases and J gave up 3 bases, with 11 bases separating them. CDR1 is MNHEY and CDR2 is SVGAGI in the germline V gene. The CDR3 is CASSYSQRDYEQYF. CDR3 in DNA: TGTGCCAGCAGTTACAGTCAGAGGGACTACGAGCAGTACTTC.

This clonotype occurred once. The chain links TRBV11-2 to TRBJ2-1, with 14 positions matching TRBD2. CDR1 and CDR2 (germline): SGHAT, FQNNGV. The CDR3 sequence is 19 residues long. V was clipped by 1 base and J by 5 bases; unmatched bases: 10. The CDR3 reads CASSLAGLAGVIRNNEQFF. The CDR3 DNA sequence: TGTGCCAGCAGCTTAGCGGGACTAGCGGGAGTGATTCGCAACAATGAGCAGTTCTTC.

In regard to this clonotype: One junction end disagrees with the germline gene, perhaps due to a read error. The chain employs TRBV12-3 or TRBV12-4 and TRBJ2-3; D not resolved. This CDR3 comprises 14 residues. Here the CDR3 reads CAGSLGGRADMEYF. The CDR3 nucleotides read TGTGCCGGCAGTTTGGGCGGAAGGGCAGATATGGAGTATTTT.

The chain is built from TRBV6-5 and TRBJ2-5; the match to TRBD2 covers 10 bases. Looked up from germline, CDR1 is MNHEY and CDR2 is SVGAGI. CDR3 length: 17 residues. V lost 2 bases to trimming and J lost 7 bases; unmatched junction nucleotides: 13. In DNA form, the CDR3 reads TGTGCCAGCAGTTACGGCCAAGCGGGAGGGCACCAACGGACCCAGTACTTC. Translated, it gives CASSYGQAGGHQRTQYF.

In this sample, this clonotype turned up once. The J gene is TRBJ2-7, the V gene TRBV24-1; perhaps TRBD1 as D (6 bases). Trimming removed 3 bases from V and 3 bases from J, with 11 bases in between. Germline CDR1 is KGHDR and CDR2 is SFDVKD. The CDR3 is made up of 14 amino acids. The CDR3 DNA follows: TGTGCCACCAGTGATGCCTCACAGGGCTACGAGCAGTACTTC. This sequence encodes CATSDASQGYEQYF.

The chain uses TRBV5-1 and TRBJ2-7; TRBD1 matches 10 bases. V trimming: 4 bases; J trimming: 7 bases; junction bases outside the gene matches: 14. The CDR3 extends over 16 amino acids. Per the germline V gene, CDR1 is SGHRS and CDR2 is YFSETQ. CDR3 region: CASSPYWGQGWSEQYF. The CDR3 DNA follows: TGCGCCAGCAGCCCCTACTGGGGACAGGGGTGGAGTGAGCAGTACTTC.

The rearrangement joins TRBV14 to TRBJ2-7; 8 nucleotides line up with TRBD2. V lost 2 bases to trimming and J lost 7 bases; unmatched junction nucleotides: 13. Per germline, CDR1 SGHDN and CDR2 FVKESK. This CDR3 contains 16 residues. The CDR3 DNA reads TGTGCCAGCAGCCAATGGGTCTCCGGGACTAGACGGGAGCAGTACTTC. Amino acids: CASSQWVSGTRREQYF.

V and J are TRBV7-3 and TRBJ2-2, with 12 bases fitting TRBD2. This CDR3 comprises 17 residues. CDR1 is SGHTA and CDR2 is FQGTGA in the germline V gene. V gave up 3 bases and J gave up 6 bases; unmatched junction bases: 8. The CDR3 protein is CASSFTGLAGTPGELFF. In DNA, the CDR3 is TGTGCCAGCAGCTTCACGGGACTAGCGGGTACCCCCGGGGAGCTGTTTTTT. Supplemented by reference TRBV7-3 and TRBJ2-2, the full variable domain reads GAGVSQTPSNKVTEKGKYVELRCDPISGHTALYWYRQSLGQGPEFLIYFQGTGAADDSGLPNDRFFAVRPEGSVSTLKIQRTERGDSAVYLCASSFTGLAGTPGELFFGEGSRLTVL.

This chain uses TRBV15 with TRBJ2-1, with 8 bases aligning to TRBD2. The CDR3 sequence is 13 residues long. Germline V gene sequence: CDR1 LNHNV, CDR2 YYDKDF (reference sequence). V trimming: 2 bases; J trimming: 9 bases; junction bases outside the gene matches: 3. The CDR3 DNA is TGTGCCACCAGCAGACGTAGCGGGATTGAGCAGTTCTTC. Encoded protein: CATSRRSGIEQFF. The whole variable domain, remainder taken from reference TRBV15 and TRBJ2-1, is DAMVIQNPRYQVTQFGKPVTLSCSQTLNHNVMYWYQQKSSQAPKLLFHYYDKDFNNEADTPDNFQSRRPNTSFCFLDIRSPGLGDTAMYLCATSRRSGIEQFFGPGTRLTVL.

A few counts support this clonotype. The chain recombines TRBV12-3 or TRBV12-4 with TRBJ1-1; D uncertain. This CDR3 is 12 amino acids long. The germline V and J ends were trimmed by 3 bases and 3 bases, with 5 bases remaining between them. The CDR3 DNA reads as TGTGCCAGCAGTTTCCCCCACACTGAAGCTTTCTTT. This sequence encodes CASSFPHTEAFF.

In this sample, this clonotype turned up once. The chain joins TRBV4-1 to TRBJ2-1; D remains unclear. Judging by the DNA end, TRBJ2-7 fits better; the J call may be wrong. The CDR3 sequence is 14 residues long. Per the germline V gene, CDR1 is MGHRA and CDR2 is YSYEKL. The CDR3 sequence: CASSQRLDGYEQYF. In DNA, the CDR3 is TGCGCCAGCAGCCAGCGTCTAGATGGGTACGAGCAGTACTTC.

This clonotype was recorded a few times. CDR3 sequence: CASRRELGEQFF. The CDR3 bases are TGTGCTAGCAGGCGGGAGCTCGGTGAGCAGTTCTTC. The chain links TRBV12-5 to TRBJ2-1; 7 nucleotides line up with TRBD2. From germline, CDR1 is LGHNT and CDR2 FRNRAP. The CDR3 covers 12 residues. V shed 9 bases and J 9 bases; nucleotides not matched to a gene: 8.

A few counts support this clonotype. The chain has TRBV15 and TRBJ2-4; TRBD1 matches at 7 bases. The trim removed 5 bases at V and 8 bases at J, leaving 3 bases unmatched. Germline V gene data show CDR1 as LNHNV and CDR2 as YYDKDF (reference sequence). The CDR3 totals 12 residues. The CDR3 is CATSGTAHIQYF. CDR3 DNA: TGTGCCACCAGCGGGACAGCACACATTCAGTACTTC. The variable domain in full, completed from reference TRBV15 and TRBJ2-4, reads DAMVIQNPRYQVTQFGKPVTLSCSQTLNHNVMYWYQQKSSQAPKLLFHYYDKDFNNEADTPDNFQSRRPNTSFCFLDIRSPGLGDTAMYLCATSGTAHIQYFGAGTRLSVL.